This T cell receptor beta chain was documented in a study of blood T cell repertoires in COVID-19. Study processing details: It was from reference gene primer amplification that nucleated cell counts were estimated. Produced via immunoSEQ multiplex PCR; TCRdb's table is partial and in-frame only. The V and J calls and clone size are taken from that table; D and trimming were inferred from the DNA. Of around 170,000 clones listed, about four fifths were seen once; the top ten hold 6% to 7.5%. Germline lookup yields CDR1 LGHNT and CDR2 FRNRAP. With 0 bases removed from V and 3 bases from J, the gap between germline ends came to 8 bases. This CDR3 region has 14 residues.

This chain connects TRBV12-5 to TRBJ1-2; D gene uncertain. Sequencing used peripheral blood. This clonotype originated in a man between 65 and 80 years old with active or convalescent COVID-19. CDR3 loop: CASGLVEQDYGYTF. The CDR3 coding sequence is TGTGCTAGTGGTTTGGTAGAGCAGGACTATGGCTACACCTTC.